This T cell receptor beta chain was recovered during a study of blood T cell repertoires in COVID-19. Study summary: The origin of the acute and convalescent COVID-19 samples was the United States, Italy and Spain. T cells, B-cell-depleted T cells, or PBMCs supplied cDNA or gDNA.

The V segment lost 6 bases and the J segment 2 bases; nucleotides outside the gene matches: 7. This CDR3 has 15 residues. Germline loops: CDR1 LNHDA, CDR2 SQIVND (reference sequence). Study processing details: Researchers report that nucleated cell counts were estimated from reference gene primer amplification. Sequencing was performed with immunoSEQ multiplex PCR; in TCRdb, only in-frame clones are kept and a portion is missing. Clone size and V and J calls were adopted from that table, with D and trimming inferred from the DNA. The sample lists 90,000 to 150,000 clones, 87% occurring once. This chain joins TRBV19 and TRBJ2-3; 8 bases are a match to TRBD1. The clonotype comes from a human donor in a cohort sampled during active COVID-19. Specimen: peripheral blood. CDR3 nucleotides: TGTGCCAGTAGCCGGCGGACAGGGCACACAGATACGCAGTATTTT. This codes for CASSRRTGHTDTQYF.